This TCR beta chain emerged from a study of human T cells and chemical hapten exposure. CDR1 SGHVS and CDR2 FQNEAQ come from the germline V gene. The CDR3 extends over 15 amino acids. The V end was cut by 3 bases, the J end by 7 bases, with 17 bases between. A few counts support this clonotype. As yet, its antigen is unknown. Overall study findings and caveats: Unchanged with DPC sensitization were TCRs above 1 in 1000 frequency.

Within the library, unique molecular identifiers were attached to each individual cDNA molecule. TCRdb used MiXCR to reprocess the RACE reads, holding one entry per CDR3 protein. The sample has approximately 59,000 distinct CDR3 sequences, approximately 6.5% seen once. As to time point: healthy volunteer bleed at 6 weeks. Sequencing started from total RNA isolated from unfractionated whole blood. This chain links TRBV7-8 with TRBJ2-3, with D possibly matching TRBD1 (6 bases). This clonotype was obtained from a female donor in good health. Some clones in this sample may be carry-over from other donors' samples. The sample taken for sequencing was whole blood. The CDR3 spells CASSLAGAPLNTQYF. The CDR3 bases are TGTGCCAGCAGCTTGGCAGGGGCCCCCTTGAATACGCAGTATTTT.